This T cell receptor (beta chain) was captured by sequencing in a study of control samples from healthy donors and cancer patients (TCRdb year 2020). In regard to this clone: Which antigen it targets is not known. Base qualities are not at hand, and no much larger clone is one base apart.

The CDR3, from cysteine to phenylalanine, totals 14 residues. CDR3 DNA only is kept here, 42 bases in frame from base 1. CDR1 and CDR2 are read off the germline V gene (reference sequence) as LNHDA and SQIVND. V lost 6 bases and J lost 7 bases, and the count of bases not matched to a germline gene is 6. Library generation was performed with the immunoSEQ multiplex PCR assay. Not all clones reach the TCRdb copy of this immuneACCESS table, which keeps in-frame sequences only. Checked studies attribute under half of the gap to unresolved V genes and leave the rest unexplained. The sample has 140,000 to 150,000 clones on record, roughly 93% of them singletons. The ten most abundant clones make up approximately 5.7% of the sample.

The sequence derives from a man younger than 35 in good health. The chain is assembled from TRBV19 and TRBJ1-4; a stretch of 9 junction bases matches TRBD1. Material for sequencing was blood. The CDR3 reads as follows: CASRPGTGREKLFF. Read as DNA, the sequence is TGTGCCAGTAGGCCCGGGACAGGGCGTGAAAAACTGTTTTTT.